The clone carrying this T cell receptor (beta chain) came up many times. The target antigen is unknown. The CDR3 is 14 amino acids. Trimming took off 7 bases at V and 1 base at J, with 10 bases between the two ends. Germline V lookup: CDR1 SNHLY, CDR2 FYNNEI. The entry originates in a study of CD8 T cells in ankylosing spondylitis. General study results and limits: Ankylosing spondylitis blood appeared to be characterized by a TCR beta motif of about 8 highly homologous variants.

MiXCR was run by TCRdb on the 5' RACE reads, yielding one entry per CDR3 protein. The table has fewer than 250,000 distinct CDR3 sequences, about 10% seen once; the top ten hold around a fifth. This receptor was identified in a male donor with ankylosing spondylitis or in good health (not recorded which). Source material: blood, either unsorted or a sorted T cell fraction (not recorded which). This chain uses TRBV2 with TRBJ1-4, with a tentative D call TRBD1 (6 bases). The CDR3 is CASTQGLTNEKLFF. The CDR3 DNA follows: TGTGCCAGCACCCAGGGGTTAACTAATGAAAAACTGTTTTTT.